Listed here are 5 T cell receptor beta chains from one sample, sequenced in a study of high-grade serous ovarian cancer treatment subgroups (dated by TCRdb to the early 2020s). Collection of tumor samples took place before definitive surgery or chemotherapy. Library prep was done by the immunoSEQ multiplex PCR assay. TCRdb took this table from immuneACCESS and kept in-frame rearrangements with V and J called. Such tables lack part of the clones; where checked against another copy, unresolved V genes explain under half of the gap, and the rest is unexplained. Here the sample has a few thousand clones; about 80% occur a single time. The ten largest clones take up around 20% of the sample. Sequencing input: tumor tissue. The source of these receptors is a human donor with high-grade serous ovarian cancer.

The chain recombines TRBV11-3 with TRBJ2-1, with TRBD2 identical over 11 bases. This CDR3 has 13 residues. V trimming: 7 bases; J trimming: 8 bases; junction bases outside the gene matches: 4. Germline V lookup: CDR1 SGHNT, CDR2 YENEEA. The DNA of the CDR3 is TGTGCCAGCACCCCACTAGCGGGAGATGAGCAGTTCTTC. It translates to CASTPLAGDEQFF. The full variable domain, rest sourced from reference TRBV11-3 and TRBJ2-1, is EAGVVQSPRYKIIEKKQPVAFWCNPISGHNTLYWYLQNLGQGPELLIRYENEEAVDDSQLPKDRFSAERLKGVDSTLKIQPAELGDSAVYLCASTPLAGDEQFFGPGTRLTVL.

In DNA form, the CDR3 reads TGTGCCAGCAGCGTAGCAGGGGGCCTCCAAGAGACCCAGTACTTC. It specifies CASSVAGGLQETQYF. The chain is built from TRBV9 and TRBJ2-5; TRBD1 aligns across 8 bases. CDR1 is SGDLS and CDR2 is YYNGEE in the germline V gene. The CDR3 runs 15 residues. Germline trimming cut 0 bases from V and 1 base from J; bases unmatched to any gene: 2.

The CDR3 sequence: CASSSFEADTQYF. CDR3 nucleotide sequence: TGTGCCAGCAGTTCTTTCGAGGCAGATACGCAGTATTTT. The chain joins TRBV2 to TRBJ2-3; D not certain. V was pared by 5 bases and J by 4 bases, with 10 bases between. Germline V CDR1 and CDR2: SNHLY, FYNNEI. The CDR3 has 13 residues.

The chain uses TRBV4-1 and TRBJ2-7; 11 nucleotides match TRBD2. The CDR3 covers 18 residues. J lost 1 base, V lost 1 base, and 9 bases had no gene match. Germline V gene lookup returns CDR1 MGHRA and CDR2 YSYEKL. The DNA of the CDR3 is TGCGCCAGCAGCCAAGGGATTAGCGGGGGGGCGCTTTCCTACGAGCAGTACTTC. Protein product: CASSQGISGGALSYEQYF.

The V call is TRBV5-6, the J call TRBJ1-1, with D possibly being TRBD1 (5 bases). Germline CDR1 is SGHDT and CDR2 is YYEEEE. This CDR3 spans 12 amino acids. Trimming took 4 bases from V and 8 from J, leaving 12 bases between them. CDR3 sequence: CASSARGREAFF. The CDR3 bases are TGTGCCAGCAGCGCCCGGGGCAGGGAAGCTTTCTTT.